This TCR beta chain was captured in a study of blood T cells in healthy people across ages. Study details: For every two T cells, template switching captured about one barcoded beta molecule.

With regard to this clonotype: Its antigen remains unknown. The junction shows a germline mismatch at one end, possibly a read error.

The CDR3 is 15 amino acids. Germline CDR1 SGHRS, CDR2 YFSETQ. Combining a sample-barcoded 5' primer with a J-beta primer mix, a second PCR ran for about 6 to 11 cycles. Every individual sample yielded 3 million or more paired-end reads (each containing CDR3). TCRdb reanalysed the 5' RACE reads using MiXCR and keeps one entry per CDR3 protein. This sample carries under 2,000,000 distinct CDR3 sequences, less than 50% of them seen once, and the ten largest clones take more than 2%. Overall study findings and caveats: Unknown donor CMV status possibly confounded expanded clonotype changes. Strong correlation existed between TCR beta diversity and naive T cell percentage.

The source material was blood. The chain joins TRBV5-1 to TRBJ2-7, with D tentatively TRBD2 (6 bases). The source is a woman in her thirties or forties in good health. The CDR3 DNA reads TGCGCCTGCAGCTTGGGGGGTAGTTCTTCCTACGAGCAGTACTTC. Protein product: CACSLGGSSSYEQYF.